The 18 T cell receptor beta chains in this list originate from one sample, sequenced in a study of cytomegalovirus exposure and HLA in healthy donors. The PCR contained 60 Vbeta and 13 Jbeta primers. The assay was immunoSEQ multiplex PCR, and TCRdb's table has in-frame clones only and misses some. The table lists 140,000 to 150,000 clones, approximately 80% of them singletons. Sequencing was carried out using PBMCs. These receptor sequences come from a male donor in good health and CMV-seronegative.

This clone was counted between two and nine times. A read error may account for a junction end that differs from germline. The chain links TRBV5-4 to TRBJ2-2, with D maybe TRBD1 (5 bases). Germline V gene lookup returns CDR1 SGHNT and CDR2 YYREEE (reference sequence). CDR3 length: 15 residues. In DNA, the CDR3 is TGTGCCAGCAGCTTGGGACAGACAAACAGCGGGGAGCTGTTTTTT. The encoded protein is CASSLGQTNSGELFF. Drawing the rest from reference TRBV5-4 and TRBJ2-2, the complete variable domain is ETGVTQSPTHLIKTRGQQVTLRCSSQSGHNTVSWYQQALGQGPQFIFQYYREEENGRGNFPPRFSGLQFPNYSSELNVNALELDDSALYLCASSLGQTNSGELFFGEGSRLTVL.

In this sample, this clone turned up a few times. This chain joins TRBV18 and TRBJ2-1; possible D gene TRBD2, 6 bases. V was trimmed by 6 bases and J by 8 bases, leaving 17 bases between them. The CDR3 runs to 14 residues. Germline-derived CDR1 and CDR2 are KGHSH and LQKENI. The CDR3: CASSSLGGRDEQFF. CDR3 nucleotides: TGTGCCAGCTCCTCCCTGGGGGGACGGGATGAGCAGTTCTTC.

CDR3 amino acids: CASSLGQGAKGNTIYF. DNA for the CDR3: TGCGCCAGCAGCCTCGGACAGGGGGCGAAAGGAAACACCATATATTTT. The rearrangement links TRBV5-1 to TRBJ1-3; TRBD1 agrees at 11 bases. V shed 4 bases, J shed 4 bases, and the junction held 7 bases outside the gene matches. The germline V gene encodes CDR1 SGHRS and CDR2 YFSETQ. The CDR3 totals 16 residues.

The CDR3 region has the DNA TGTGCCAGCAGCGTCGACAGAAGCTCCTACGAGCAGTACTTC. Protein product: CASSVDRSSYEQYF. V gene TRBV5-4 combines with J gene TRBJ2-5, with a weak D call TRBD1 (5 bases). The closer fit of TRBJ2-7 to the DNA end suggests the J call may be wrong. Germline CDR1 and CDR2: SGHNT and YYREEE (reference sequence). CDR3 length equals 14 residues.

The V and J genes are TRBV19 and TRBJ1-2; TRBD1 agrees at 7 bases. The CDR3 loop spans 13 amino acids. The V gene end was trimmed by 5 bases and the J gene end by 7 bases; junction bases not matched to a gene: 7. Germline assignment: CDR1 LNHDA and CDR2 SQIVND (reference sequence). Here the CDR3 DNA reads TGTGCCAGTAGTGACACCAGGGACAGTGGCTACACCTTC. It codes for CASSDTRDSGYTF.

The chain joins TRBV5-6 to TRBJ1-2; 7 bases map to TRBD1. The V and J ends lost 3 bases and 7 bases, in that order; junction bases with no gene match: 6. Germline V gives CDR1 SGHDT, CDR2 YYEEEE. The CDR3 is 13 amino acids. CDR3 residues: CASSYRDRVGYTF. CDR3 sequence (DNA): TGTGCCAGCAGCTATCGAGACAGGGTTGGCTACACCTTC.

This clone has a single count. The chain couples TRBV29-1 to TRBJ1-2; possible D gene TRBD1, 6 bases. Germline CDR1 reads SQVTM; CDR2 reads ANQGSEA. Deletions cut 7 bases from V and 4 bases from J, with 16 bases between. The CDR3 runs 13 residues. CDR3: CSGTQGFGYGYTF. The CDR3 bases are TGCAGCGGCACGCAGGGGTTTGGCTATGGCTACACCTTC.

CDR3 bases: TGTGCCAGCAGTTCAGCAGGGAACATCGCCTACGAGCAGTACTTC. Residues: CASSSAGNIAYEQYF. The V gene is TRBV27, the J gene TRBJ2-7; D is possibly TRBD1 (5 bases). Germline CDR1 is MNHEY and CDR2 is SMNVEV (reference sequence). The CDR3 has 15 amino acids. V lost 4 bases, J lost 2 bases, and 15 bases lay in between.

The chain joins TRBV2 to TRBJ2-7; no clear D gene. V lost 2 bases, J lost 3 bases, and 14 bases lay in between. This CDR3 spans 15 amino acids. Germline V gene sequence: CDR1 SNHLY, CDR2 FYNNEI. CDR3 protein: CASSERLQEDYEQYF. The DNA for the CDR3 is TGTGCCAGCAGTGAACGGCTTCAGGAAGACTACGAGCAGTACTTC.

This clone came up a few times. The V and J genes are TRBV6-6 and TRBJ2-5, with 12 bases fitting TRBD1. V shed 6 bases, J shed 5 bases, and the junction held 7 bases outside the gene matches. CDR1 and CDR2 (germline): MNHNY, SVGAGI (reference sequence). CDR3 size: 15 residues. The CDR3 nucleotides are TGTGCCAGCAGGGCCGGGACAGGGGGCCTGGAGACCCAGTACTTC. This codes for CASRAGTGGLETQYF.

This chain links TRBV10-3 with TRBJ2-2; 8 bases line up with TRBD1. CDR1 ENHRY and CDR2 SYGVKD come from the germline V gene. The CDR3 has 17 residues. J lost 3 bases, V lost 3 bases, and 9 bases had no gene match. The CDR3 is CAISDIRGTGHTGELFF. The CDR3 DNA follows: TGTGCCATCAGTGATATACGGGGGACAGGACACACCGGGGAGCTGTTTTTT.

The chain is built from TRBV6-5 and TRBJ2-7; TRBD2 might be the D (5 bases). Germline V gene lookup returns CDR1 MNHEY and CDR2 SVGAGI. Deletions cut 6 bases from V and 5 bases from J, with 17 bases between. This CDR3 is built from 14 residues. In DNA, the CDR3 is TGTGCCAGCAGAGTCGCCGGGGAAAGTAACGAGCAGTACTTC. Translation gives CASRVAGESNEQYF.

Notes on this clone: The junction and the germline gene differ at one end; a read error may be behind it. CDR3 region: CVSSQDWQGALSTDTQYF. The DNA of the CDR3 is TGTGTCAGCAGCCAAGATTGGCAGGGGGCTCTTAGCACAGATACGCAGTATTTT. V and J are TRBV14 and TRBJ2-3; 8 bases align to TRBD1. This CDR3 spans 18 amino acids. Germline loops: CDR1 SGHDN, CDR2 FVKESK. The complete variable domain, with remaining parts taken from reference TRBV14 and TRBJ2-3, reads EAGVTQFPSHSVIEKGQTVTLRCDPISGHDNLYWYRRVMGKEIKFLLHFVKESKQDESGMPNNRFLAERTGGTYSTLKVQPAELEDSGVYFCVSSQDWQGALSTDTQYFGPGTRLTVL.

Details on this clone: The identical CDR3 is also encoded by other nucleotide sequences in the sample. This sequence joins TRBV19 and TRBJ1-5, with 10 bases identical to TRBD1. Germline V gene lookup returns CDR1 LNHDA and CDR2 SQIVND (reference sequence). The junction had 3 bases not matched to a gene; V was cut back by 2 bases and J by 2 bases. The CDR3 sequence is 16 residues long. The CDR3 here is CASSIPGTGGNQPQHF. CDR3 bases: TGTGCCAGTAGTATACCTGGGACAGGGGGCAATCAGCCCCAGCATTTT.

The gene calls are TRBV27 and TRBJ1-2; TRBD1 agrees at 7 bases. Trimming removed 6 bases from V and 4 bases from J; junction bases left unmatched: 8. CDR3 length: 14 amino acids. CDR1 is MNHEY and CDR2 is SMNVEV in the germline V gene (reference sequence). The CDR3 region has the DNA TGTGCCAGCAGGGGGACGGGACAGAGCTATGGCTACACCTTC. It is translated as CASRGTGQSYGYTF.

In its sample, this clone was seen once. The CDR3 DNA follows: TGCAGCGCCCCGGACAGGGATGGCTACACCTTC. Amino acids: CSAPDRDGYTF. This chain joins TRBV29-1 and TRBJ1-2; TRBD1 matches 8 bases. The length of the CDR3 is 11 residues. Germline CDR1 SQVTM, CDR2 ANQGSEA. The V and J ends lost 7 bases and 6 bases, in that order; junction bases with no gene match: 4.

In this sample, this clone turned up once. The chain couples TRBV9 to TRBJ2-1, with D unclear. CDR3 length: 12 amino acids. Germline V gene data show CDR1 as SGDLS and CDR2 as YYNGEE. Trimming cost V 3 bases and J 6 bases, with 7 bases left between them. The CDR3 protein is CASSAHSNEQFF. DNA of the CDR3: TGTGCCAGCAGCGCCCACAGCAATGAGCAGTTCTTC.

The CDR3 region is CASSPVGGGAEQYF. The CDR3 bases are TGTGCCAGCTCACCAGTGGGGGGAGGGGCCGAGCAGTACTTC. The chain carries TRBV18 and TRBJ2-7; 7 nucleotides line up with TRBD2. Germline V CDR1 and CDR2: KGHSH, LQKENI. J lost 6 bases, V lost 2 bases, and 7 bases had no gene match. This CDR3 is built from 14 residues.